The present T cell receptor (beta chain) was sequenced within a study of early stage breast cancer tumors. Germline values: CDR1 ENHRY, CDR2 SYGVKD. The CDR3 spans 13 residues. Between the trimmed V and J ends, which lost 10 bases and 1 base, there was a span of 13 bases. The method was immunoSEQ multiplex PCR; TCRdb's version includes in-frame clones alone and lacks a portion of them. This sample has tens of thousands of clones, with 75% to 95% found just once. The sequenced sample was blood. The TCR sequence derives from a person aged 65 to 85 with breast cancer. The chain uses TRBV10-3 and TRBJ1-1; D gene ambiguous. CDR3 coding DNA: TGTGCCACCGTTAGGGCGGGGAACACTGAAGCTTTCTTT. Amino acid sequence: CATVRAGNTEAFF.